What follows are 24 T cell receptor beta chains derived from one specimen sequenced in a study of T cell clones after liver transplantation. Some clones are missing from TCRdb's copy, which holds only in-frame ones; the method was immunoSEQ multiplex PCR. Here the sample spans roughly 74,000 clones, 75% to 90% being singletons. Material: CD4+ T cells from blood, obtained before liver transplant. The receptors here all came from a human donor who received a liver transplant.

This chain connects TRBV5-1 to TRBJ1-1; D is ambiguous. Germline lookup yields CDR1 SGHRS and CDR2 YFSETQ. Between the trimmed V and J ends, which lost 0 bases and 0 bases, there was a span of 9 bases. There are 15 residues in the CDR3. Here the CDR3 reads CASSLAVGMNTEAFF. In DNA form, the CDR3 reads TGCGCCAGCAGCTTGGCCGTGGGAATGAACACTGAAGCTTTCTTT.

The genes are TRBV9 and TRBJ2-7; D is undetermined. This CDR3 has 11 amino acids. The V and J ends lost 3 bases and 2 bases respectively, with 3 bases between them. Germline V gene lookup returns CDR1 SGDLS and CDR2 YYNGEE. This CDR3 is CASSAAYEQYF. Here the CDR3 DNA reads TGTGCCAGCAGCGCGGCCTACGAGCAGTACTTC.

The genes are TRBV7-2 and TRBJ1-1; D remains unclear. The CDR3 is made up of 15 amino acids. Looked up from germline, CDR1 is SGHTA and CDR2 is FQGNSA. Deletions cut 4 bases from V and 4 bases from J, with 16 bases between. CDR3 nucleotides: TGTGCCAGCAGCTCCTCTCCAGGCGGGGTCACTGAAGCTTTCTTT. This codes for CASSSSPGGVTEAFF. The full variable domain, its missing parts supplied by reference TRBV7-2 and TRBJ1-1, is GAGVSQSPSNKVTEKGKDVELRCDPISGHTALYWYRQSLGQGLEFLIYFQGNSAPDKSGLPSDRFSAERTGGSVSTLTIQRTQQEDSAVYLCASSSSPGGVTEAFFGQGTRLTVV.

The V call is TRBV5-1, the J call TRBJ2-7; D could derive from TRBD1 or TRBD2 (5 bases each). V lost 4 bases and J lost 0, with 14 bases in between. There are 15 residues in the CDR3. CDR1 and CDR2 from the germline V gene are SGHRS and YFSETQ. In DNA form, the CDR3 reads TGCGCCAGCAGCCGGGACGAGAGGAGCTCCTACGAGCAGTACTTC. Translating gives CASSRDERSSYEQYF. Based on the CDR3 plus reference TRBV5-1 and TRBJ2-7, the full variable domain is KAGVTQTPRYLIKTRGQQVTLSCSPISGHRSVSWYQQTPGQGLQFLFEYFSETQRNKGNFPGRFSGRQFSNSRSEMNVSTLELGDSALYLCASSRDERSSYEQYFGPGTRLTVT.

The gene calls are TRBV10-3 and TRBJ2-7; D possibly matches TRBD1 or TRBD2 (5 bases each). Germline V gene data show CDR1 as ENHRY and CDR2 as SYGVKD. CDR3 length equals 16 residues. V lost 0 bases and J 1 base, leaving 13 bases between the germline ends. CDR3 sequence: CAISESMGVGSYEQYF. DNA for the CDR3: TGTGCCATCAGTGAGTCCATGGGGGTCGGGTCCTACGAGCAGTACTTC.

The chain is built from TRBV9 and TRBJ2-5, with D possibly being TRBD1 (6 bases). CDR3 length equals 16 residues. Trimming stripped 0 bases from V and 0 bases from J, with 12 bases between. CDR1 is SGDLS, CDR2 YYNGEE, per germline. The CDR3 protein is CASSVGRTANQETQYF. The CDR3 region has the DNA TGTGCCAGCAGCGTAGGGCGGACAGCGAACCAAGAGACCCAGTACTTC.

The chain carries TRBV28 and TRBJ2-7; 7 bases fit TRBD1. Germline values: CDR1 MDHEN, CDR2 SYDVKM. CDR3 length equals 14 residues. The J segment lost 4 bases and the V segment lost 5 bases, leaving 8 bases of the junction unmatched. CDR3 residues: CASSISRGRYEQYF. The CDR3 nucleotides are TGTGCCAGCAGTATCAGTAGGGGGCGTTACGAGCAGTACTTC.

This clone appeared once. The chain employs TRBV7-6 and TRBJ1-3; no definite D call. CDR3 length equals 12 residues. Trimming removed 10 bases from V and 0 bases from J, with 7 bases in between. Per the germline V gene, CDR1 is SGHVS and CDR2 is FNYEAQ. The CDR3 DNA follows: TGTGCCACCTCACCCTCTGGAAACACCATATATTTT. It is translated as CATSPSGNTIYF.

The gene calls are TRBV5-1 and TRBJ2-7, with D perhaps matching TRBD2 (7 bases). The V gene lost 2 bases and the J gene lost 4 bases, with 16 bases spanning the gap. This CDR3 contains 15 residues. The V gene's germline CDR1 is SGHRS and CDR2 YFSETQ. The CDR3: CASSLMLGGQYEQYF. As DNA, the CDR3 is TGCGCCAGCAGCTTAATGCTGGGGGGGCAATACGAGCAGTACTTC.

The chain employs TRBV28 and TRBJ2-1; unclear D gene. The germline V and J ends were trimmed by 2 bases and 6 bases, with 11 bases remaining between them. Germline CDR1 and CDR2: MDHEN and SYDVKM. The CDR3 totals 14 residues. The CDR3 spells CASSLEIAANEQFF. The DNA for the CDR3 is TGTGCCAGCAGTTTAGAAATTGCGGCCAATGAGCAGTTCTTC. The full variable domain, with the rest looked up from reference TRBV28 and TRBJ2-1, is DVKVTQSSRYLVKRTGEKVFLECVQDMDHENMFWYRQDPGLGLRLIYFSYDVKMKEKGDIPEGYSVSREKKERFSLILESASTNQTSMYLCASSLEIAANEQFFGPGTRLTVL.

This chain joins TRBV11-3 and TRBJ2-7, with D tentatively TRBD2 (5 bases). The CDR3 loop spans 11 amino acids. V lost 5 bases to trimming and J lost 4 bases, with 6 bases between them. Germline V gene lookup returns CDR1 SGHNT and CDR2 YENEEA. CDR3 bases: TGTGCCAGCAGCCGGGGATACGAGCAGTACTTC. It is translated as CASSRGYEQYF.

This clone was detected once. CDR3 protein: CASSLYRQGDYGYTF. CDR3 in DNA: TGTGCCAGCAGCTTATATCGACAGGGGGACTATGGCTACACCTTC. The chain recombines TRBV7-2 with TRBJ1-2, with TRBD1 matching over 9 bases. Germline CDR1 and CDR2: SGHTA and FQGNSA. J was trimmed by 3 bases and V by 2 bases; bases with no gene match: 4. CDR3 size: 15 residues.

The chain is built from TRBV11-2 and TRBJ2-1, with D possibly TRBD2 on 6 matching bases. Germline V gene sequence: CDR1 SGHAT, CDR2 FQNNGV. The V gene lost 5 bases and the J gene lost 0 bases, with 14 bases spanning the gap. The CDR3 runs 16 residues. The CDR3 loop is CASSLGRRGSYNEQFF. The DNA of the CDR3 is TGTGCCAGCAGCCTGGGGCGGCGGGGCTCCTACAATGAGCAGTTCTTC.

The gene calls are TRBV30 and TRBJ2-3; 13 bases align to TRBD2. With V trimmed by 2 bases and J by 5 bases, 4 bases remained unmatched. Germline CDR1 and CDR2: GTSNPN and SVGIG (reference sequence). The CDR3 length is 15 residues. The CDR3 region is CAWSRGLAGVDTQYF. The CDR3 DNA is TGTGCCTGGAGTCGAGGACTAGCGGGAGTAGATACGCAGTATTTT.

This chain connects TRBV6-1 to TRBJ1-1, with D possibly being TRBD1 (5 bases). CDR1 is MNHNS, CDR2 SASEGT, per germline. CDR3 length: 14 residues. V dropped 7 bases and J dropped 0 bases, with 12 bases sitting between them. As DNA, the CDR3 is TGTGCCAGCATGTCCAGAGGGGTGAACACTGAAGCTTTCTTT. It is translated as CASMSRGVNTEAFF.

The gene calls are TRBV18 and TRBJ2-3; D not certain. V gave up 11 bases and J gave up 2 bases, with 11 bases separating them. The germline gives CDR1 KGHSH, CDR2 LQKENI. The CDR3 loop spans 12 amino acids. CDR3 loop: CAGVGDTDTQYF. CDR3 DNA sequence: TGTGCCGGCGTTGGGGACACAGATACGCAGTATTTT.

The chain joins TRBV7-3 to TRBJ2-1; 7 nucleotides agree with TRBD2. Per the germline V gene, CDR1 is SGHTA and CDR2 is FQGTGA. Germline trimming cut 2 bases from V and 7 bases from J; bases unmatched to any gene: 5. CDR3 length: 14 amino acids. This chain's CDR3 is CASSLGGVRNEQFF. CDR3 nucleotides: TGTGCCAGCAGCTTAGGGGGGGTCAGGAATGAGCAGTTCTTC.

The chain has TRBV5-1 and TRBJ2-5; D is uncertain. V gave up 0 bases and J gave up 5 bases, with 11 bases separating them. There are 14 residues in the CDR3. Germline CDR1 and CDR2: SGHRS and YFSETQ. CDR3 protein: CASSLGTFRETQYF. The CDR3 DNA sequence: TGCGCCAGCAGCTTGGGCACCTTTAGGGAGACCCAGTACTTC.

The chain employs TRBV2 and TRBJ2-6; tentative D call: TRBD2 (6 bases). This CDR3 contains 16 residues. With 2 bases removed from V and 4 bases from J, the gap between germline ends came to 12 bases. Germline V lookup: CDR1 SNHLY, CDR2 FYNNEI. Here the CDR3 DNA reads TGTGCCAGCAGTGAACAGGGACTTATGGGGGCCAACGTCCTGACTTTC. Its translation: CASSEQGLMGANVLTF.

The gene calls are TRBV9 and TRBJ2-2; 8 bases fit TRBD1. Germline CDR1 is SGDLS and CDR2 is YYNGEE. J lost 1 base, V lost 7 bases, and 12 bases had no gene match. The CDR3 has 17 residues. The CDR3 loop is CASEAPWTGMNTGELFF. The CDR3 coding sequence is TGTGCCAGCGAAGCCCCCTGGACAGGGATGAACACCGGGGAGCTGTTTTTT.

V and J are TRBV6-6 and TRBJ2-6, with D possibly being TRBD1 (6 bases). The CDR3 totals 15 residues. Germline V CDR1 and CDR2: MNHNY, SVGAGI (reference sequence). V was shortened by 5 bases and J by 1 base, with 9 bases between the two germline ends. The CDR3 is CASSQGGSGANVLTF. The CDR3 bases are TGTGCCAGCAGTCAAGGGGGTTCTGGGGCCAACGTCCTGACTTTC.

In DNA form, the CDR3 reads TGTGCCAGTAAGACCGACAGGGGCGCCTTTGAGGAAAAACTGTTTTTT. This codes for CASKTDRGAFEEKLFF. The V and J genes are TRBV19 and TRBJ1-4, with TRBD1 matching 8 bases. J lost 8 bases, V lost 7 bases, and 15 bases had no gene match. Germline lookup yields CDR1 LNHDA and CDR2 SQIVND (reference sequence). This CDR3 region has 16 residues. Filled out from reference TRBV19 and TRBJ1-4, the complete variable domain reads DGGITQSPKYLFRKEGQNVTLSCEQNLNHDAMYWYRQDPGQGLRLIYYSQIVNDFQKGDIAEGYSVSREKKESFPLTVTSAQKNPTAFYLCASKTDRGAFEEKLFFGSGTQLSVL.

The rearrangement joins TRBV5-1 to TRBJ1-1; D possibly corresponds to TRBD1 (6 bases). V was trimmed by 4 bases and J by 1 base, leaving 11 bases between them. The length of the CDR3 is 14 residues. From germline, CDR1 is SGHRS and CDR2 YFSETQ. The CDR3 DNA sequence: TGCGCCAGCAGCCGAGACAGGACGAACACTGAAGCTTTCTTT. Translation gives CASSRDRTNTEAFF.

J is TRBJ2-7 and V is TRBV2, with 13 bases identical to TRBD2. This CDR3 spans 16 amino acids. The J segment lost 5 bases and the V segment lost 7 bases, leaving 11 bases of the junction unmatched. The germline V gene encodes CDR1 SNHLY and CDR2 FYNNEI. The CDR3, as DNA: TGTGCCAGCACACGGACTAGCGGGAGTTATAGCGACGAGCAGTACTTC. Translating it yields CASTRTSGSYSDEQYF.